This T cell receptor beta chain is from a study of cytomegalovirus exposure and HLA in healthy donors. A multiplex PCR was run with 60 Vbeta primers and 13 Jbeta primers. Using immunoSEQ multiplex PCR, the repertoire was profiled, and TCRdb retains in-frame clones only, with some absent. This table has about 150,000 clones, approximately 80% appearing once. General study points: Analysis was carried out at a later point, and it linked a missense DCLRE1C variant to TCR beta V- and J-gene trimming.

There are a few counts of this clone. Its specificity is not known. The receptor was isolated from a woman aged 35 to 49 in good health and CMV-seronegative. Input material: PBMCs.

Here the CDR3 reads CASSSQGSSYEQYF. CDR3 DNA: TGTGCCAGCAGTAGCCAGGGGTCCTCCTACGAGCAGTACTTC. V is TRBV5-4 and J is TRBJ2-7; D might be TRBD1 (6 bases). Trimming removed 5 bases from V and 0 bases from J, with 12 bases in between. Germline values: CDR1 SGHNT, CDR2 YYREEE (reference sequence). The CDR3 runs to 14 residues.